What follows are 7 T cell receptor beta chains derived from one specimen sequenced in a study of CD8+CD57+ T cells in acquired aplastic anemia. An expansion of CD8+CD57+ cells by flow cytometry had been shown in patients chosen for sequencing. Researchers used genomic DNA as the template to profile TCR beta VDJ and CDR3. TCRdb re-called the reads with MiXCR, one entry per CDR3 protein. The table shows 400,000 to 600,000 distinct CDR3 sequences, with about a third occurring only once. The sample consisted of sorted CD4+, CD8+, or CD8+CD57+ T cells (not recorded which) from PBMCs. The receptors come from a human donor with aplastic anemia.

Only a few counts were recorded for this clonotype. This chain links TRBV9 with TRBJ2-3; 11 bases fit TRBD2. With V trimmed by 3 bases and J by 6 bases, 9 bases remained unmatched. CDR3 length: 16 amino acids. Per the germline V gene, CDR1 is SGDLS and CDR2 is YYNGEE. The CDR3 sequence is CASSAYLLAGVDTQYF. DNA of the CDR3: TGTGCCAGCAGCGCATACCTACTAGCGGGAGTTGATACGCAGTATTTT.

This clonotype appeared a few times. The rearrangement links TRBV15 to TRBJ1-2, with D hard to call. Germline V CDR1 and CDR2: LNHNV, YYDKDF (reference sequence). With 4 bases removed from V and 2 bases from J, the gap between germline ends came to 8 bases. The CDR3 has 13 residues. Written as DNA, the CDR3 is TGTGCCACCAGCACGGGCAGCAACTATGGCTACACCTTC. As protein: CATSTGSNYGYTF.

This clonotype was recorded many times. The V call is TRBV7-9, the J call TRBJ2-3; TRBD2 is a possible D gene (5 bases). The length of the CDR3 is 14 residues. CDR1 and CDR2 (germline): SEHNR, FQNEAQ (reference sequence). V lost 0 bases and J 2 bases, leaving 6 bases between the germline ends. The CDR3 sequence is CASSLADSTDTQYF. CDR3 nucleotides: TGTGCCAGCAGCTTAGCGGACTCCACAGATACGCAGTATTTT.

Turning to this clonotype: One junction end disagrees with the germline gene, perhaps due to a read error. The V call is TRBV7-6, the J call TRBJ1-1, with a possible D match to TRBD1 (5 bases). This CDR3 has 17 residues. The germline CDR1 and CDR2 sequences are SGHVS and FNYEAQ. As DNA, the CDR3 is TGTGCTAGCAGCCCGGGACTCCAACGGGGCATGAACACTGAAGCTTTCTTT. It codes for CASSPGLQRGMNTEAFF.

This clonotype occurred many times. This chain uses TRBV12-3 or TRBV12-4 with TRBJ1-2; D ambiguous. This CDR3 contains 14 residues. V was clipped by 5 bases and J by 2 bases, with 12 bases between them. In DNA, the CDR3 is TGTGCCAGCAGTGGATGGACGGAGAACTATGGCTACACCTTC. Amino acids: CASSGWTENYGYTF.

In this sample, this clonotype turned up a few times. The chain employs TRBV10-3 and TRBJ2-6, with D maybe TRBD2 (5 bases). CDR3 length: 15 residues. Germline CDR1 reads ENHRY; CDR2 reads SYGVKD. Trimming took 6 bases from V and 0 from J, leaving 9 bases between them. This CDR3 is CAISSRDSGANVLTF. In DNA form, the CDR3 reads TGTGCCATCAGCTCCCGGGACTCTGGGGCCAACGTCCTGACTTTC.

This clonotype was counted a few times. CDR3 amino acids: CASSTSGSSYNEQFF. CDR3 coding DNA: TGTGCCAGTAGTACTAGCGGCAGCTCCTACAATGAGCAGTTCTTC. V gene TRBV19 combines with J gene TRBJ2-1; 7 nucleotides line up with TRBD2. Unmatched junction bases numbered 3, after V lost 4 bases and J lost 0 bases. Germline V gives CDR1 LNHDA, CDR2 SQIVND (reference sequence). The CDR3 is 15 residues long.